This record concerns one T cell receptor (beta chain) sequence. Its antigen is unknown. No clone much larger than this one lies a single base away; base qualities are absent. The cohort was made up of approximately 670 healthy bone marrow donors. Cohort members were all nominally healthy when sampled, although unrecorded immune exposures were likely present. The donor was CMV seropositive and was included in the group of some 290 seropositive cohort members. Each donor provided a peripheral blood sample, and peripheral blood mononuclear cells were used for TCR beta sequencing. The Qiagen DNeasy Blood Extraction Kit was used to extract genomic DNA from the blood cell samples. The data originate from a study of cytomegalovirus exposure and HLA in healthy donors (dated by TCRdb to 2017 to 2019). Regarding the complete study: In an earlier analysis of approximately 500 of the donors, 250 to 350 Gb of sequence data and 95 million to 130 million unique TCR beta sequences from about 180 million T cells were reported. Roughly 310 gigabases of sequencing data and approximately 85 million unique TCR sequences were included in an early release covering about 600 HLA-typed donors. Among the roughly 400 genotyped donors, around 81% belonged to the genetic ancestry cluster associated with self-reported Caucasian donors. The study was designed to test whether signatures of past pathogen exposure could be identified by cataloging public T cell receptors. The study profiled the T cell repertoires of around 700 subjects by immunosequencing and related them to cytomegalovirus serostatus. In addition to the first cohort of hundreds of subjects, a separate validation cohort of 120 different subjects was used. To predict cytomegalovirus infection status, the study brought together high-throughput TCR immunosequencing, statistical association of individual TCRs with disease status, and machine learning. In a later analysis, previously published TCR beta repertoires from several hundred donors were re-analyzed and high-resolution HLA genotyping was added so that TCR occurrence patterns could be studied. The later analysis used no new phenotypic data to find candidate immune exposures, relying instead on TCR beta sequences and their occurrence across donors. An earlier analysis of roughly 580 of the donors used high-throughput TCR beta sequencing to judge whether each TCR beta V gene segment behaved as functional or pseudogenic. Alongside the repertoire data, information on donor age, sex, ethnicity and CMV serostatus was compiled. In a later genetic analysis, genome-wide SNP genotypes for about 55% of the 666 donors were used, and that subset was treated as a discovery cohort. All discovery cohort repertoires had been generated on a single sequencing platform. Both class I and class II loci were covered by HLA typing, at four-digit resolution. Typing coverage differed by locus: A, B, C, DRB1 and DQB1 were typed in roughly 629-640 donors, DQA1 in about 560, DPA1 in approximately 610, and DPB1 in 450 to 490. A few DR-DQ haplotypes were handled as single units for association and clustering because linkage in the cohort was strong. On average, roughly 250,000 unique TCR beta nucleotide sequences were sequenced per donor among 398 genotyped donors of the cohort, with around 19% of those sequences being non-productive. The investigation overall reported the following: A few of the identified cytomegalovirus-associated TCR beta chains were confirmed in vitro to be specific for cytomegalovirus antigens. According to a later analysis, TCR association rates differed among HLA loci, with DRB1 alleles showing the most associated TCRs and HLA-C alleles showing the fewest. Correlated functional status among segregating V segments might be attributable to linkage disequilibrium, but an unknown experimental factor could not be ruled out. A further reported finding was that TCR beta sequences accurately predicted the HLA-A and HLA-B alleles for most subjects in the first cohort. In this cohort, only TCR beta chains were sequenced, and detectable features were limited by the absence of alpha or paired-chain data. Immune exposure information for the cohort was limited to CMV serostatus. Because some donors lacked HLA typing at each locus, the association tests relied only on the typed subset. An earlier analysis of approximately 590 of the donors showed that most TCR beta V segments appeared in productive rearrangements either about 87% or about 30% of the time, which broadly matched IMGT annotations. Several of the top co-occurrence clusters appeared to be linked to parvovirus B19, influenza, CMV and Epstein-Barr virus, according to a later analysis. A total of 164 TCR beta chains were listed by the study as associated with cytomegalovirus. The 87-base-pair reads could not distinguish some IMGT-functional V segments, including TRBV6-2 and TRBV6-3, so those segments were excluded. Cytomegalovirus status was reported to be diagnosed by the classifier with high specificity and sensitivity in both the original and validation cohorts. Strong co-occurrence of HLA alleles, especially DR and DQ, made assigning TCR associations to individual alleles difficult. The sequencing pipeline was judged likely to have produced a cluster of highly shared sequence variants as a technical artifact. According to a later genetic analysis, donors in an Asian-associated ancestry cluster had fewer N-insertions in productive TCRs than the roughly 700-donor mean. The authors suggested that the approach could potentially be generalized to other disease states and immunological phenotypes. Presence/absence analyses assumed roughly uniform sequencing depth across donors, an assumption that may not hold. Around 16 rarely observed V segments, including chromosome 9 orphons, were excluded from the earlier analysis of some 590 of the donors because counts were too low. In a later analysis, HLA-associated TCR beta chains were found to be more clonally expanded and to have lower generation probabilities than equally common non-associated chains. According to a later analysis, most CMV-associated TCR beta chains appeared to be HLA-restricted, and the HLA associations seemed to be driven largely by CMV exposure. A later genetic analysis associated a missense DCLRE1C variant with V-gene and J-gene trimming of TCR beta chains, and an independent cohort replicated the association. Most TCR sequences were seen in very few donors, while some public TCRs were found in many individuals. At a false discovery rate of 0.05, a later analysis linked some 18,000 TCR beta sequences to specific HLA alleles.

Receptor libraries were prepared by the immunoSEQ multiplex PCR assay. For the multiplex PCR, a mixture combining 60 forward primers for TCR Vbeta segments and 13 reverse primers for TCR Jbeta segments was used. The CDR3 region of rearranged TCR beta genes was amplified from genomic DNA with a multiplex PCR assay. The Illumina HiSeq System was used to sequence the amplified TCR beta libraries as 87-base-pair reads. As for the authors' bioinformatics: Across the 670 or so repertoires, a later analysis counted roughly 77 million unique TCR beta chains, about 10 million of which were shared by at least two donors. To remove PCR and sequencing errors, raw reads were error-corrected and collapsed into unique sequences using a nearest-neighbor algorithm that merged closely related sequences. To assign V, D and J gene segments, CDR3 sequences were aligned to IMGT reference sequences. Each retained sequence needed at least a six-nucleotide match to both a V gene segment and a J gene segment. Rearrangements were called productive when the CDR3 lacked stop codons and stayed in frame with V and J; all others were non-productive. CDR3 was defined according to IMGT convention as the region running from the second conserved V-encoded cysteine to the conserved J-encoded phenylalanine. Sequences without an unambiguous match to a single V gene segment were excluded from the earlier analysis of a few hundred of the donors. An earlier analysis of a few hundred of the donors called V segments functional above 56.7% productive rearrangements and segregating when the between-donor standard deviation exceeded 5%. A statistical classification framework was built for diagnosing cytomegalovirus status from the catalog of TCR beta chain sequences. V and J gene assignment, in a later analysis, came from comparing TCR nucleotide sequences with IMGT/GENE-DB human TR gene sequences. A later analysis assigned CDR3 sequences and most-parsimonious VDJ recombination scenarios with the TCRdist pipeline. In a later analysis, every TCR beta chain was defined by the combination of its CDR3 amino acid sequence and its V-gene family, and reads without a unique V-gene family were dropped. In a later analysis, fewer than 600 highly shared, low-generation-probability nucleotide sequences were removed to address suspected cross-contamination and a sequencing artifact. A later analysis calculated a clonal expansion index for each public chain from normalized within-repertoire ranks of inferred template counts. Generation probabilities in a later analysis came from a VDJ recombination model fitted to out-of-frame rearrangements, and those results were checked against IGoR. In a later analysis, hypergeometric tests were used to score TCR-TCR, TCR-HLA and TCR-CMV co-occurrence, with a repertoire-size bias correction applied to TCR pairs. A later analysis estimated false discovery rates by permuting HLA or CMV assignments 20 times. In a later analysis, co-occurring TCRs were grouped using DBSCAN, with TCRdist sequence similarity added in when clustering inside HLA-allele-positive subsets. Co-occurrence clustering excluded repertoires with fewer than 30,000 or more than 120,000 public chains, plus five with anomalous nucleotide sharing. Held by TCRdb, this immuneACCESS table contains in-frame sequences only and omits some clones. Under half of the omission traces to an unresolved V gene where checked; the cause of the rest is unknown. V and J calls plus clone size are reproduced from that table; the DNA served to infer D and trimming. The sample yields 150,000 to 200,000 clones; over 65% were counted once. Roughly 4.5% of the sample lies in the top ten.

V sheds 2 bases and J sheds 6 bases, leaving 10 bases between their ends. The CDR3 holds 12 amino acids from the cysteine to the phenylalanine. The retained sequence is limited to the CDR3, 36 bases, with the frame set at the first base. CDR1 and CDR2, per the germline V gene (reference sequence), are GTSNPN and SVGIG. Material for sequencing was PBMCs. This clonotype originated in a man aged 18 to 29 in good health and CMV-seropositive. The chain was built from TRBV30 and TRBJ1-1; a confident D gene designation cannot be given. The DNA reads TGTGCCTGGAGTCGGGGTCGTTCTGAAGCTTTCTTT. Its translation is CAWSRGRSEAFF.